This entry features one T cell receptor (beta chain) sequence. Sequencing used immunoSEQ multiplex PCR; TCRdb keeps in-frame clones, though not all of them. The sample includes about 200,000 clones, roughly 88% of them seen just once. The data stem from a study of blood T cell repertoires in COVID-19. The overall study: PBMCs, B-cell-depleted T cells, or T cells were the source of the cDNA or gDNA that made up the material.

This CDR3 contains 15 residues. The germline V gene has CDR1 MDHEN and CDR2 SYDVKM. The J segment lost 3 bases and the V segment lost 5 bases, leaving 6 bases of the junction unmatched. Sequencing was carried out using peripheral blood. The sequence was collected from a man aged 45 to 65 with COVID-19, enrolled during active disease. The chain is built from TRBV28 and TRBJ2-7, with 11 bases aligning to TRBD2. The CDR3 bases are TGTGCCAGCAGTACCCTAGCGGGGGGTCTCTACGAGCAGTACTTC. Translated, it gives CASSTLAGGLYEQYF.